Following are 24 T cell receptor beta chains from one sample sequenced in a study of cytomegalovirus exposure and HLA in healthy donors. The study ran its PCR with 60 Vbeta and 13 Jbeta primers. Some clones are missing from TCRdb's copy, which holds only in-frame ones; the method was immunoSEQ multiplex PCR. The table lists 100,000 to 140,000 clones, roughly 72% of them singletons. Sequencing used PBMCs. The source is a man aged 25-45 years in good health and CMV-seronegative.

The rearrangement joins TRBV21-1 to TRBJ2-5; the D call of TRBD1 is as the table states it, not checked on the DNA. TRBV21-1 represents a pseudogene. The CDR3 spans 17 residues. The CDR3 bases are TGTGCCAGCAGCAAAAGAAAGAGGACAGGGGTGGCAGAGACCCAGTACTTC. This sequence encodes CASSKRKRTGVAETQYF.

This clone showed up just a few times. The CDR3 here is CASSQRQGTNTGELFF. CDR3 coding DNA: TGTGCCAGCAGCCAGAGACAGGGCACGAACACCGGGGAGCTGTTTTTT. V gene TRBV9 combines with J gene TRBJ2-2, with 7 bases fitting TRBD1. Looked up from germline, CDR1 is SGDLS and CDR2 is YYNGEE. The CDR3 consists of 16 residues. V was pared by 4 bases and J by 0 bases, with 6 bases of the junction left unmatched.

This chain uses TRBV9 with TRBJ1-1; the D gene is possibly TRBD1 (5 bases). The CDR3 loop spans 13 amino acids. Germline CDR1 and CDR2: SGDLS and YYNGEE. Trimming shortened V by 2 bases and J by 3 bases, and 8 bases separated the two germline ends. In DNA, the CDR3 is TGTGCCAGCAGCGTCGGGGGGGACACTGAAGCTTTCTTT. It translates to CASSVGGDTEAFF.

This sequence joins TRBV7-9 and TRBJ2-1; 8 bases are shared with TRBD1. Germline lookup yields CDR1 SEHNR and CDR2 FQNEAQ (reference sequence). V was pared by 4 bases and J by 7 bases, with 0 bases of the junction left unmatched. The CDR3 is 12 residues long. For the CDR3, the DNA is TGTGCCAGCAGCTGGACAGGGAATGAGCAGTTCTTC. This translates into CASSWTGNEQFF.

The chain couples TRBV7-9 to TRBJ2-7; TRBD2 is a possible D gene (5 bases). V was trimmed by 2 bases and J by 5 bases, leaving 7 bases between them. Germline CDR1 SEHNR, CDR2 FQNEAQ (reference sequence). This CDR3 has 12 residues. CDR3 DNA sequence: TGTGCCAGCAGCTTACACGGGGACGAGCAGTACTTC. Translation gives CASSLHGDEQYF.

The genes are TRBV11-3 and TRBJ2-3, with D maybe TRBD1 (6 bases). V shed 1 base and J shed 0 bases, with 11 bases lying between them. The CDR3 consists of 16 residues. Germline lookup yields CDR1 SGHNT and CDR2 YENEEA. DNA of the CDR3: TGTGCCAGCAGCTTAGGAGGGACAACTAGCACAGATACGCAGTATTTT. This translates into CASSLGGTTSTDTQYF.

V usage is TRBV4-1 and J usage is TRBJ2-5, with TRBD2 matching 8 bases. V gave up 1 base and J gave up 5 bases; unmatched junction bases: 3. Germline assignment: CDR1 MGHRA and CDR2 YSYEKL. CDR3 length: 14 residues. The CDR3 DNA follows: TGCGCCAGCAGCCAAGGGACTAGCCGGGAGACCCAGTACTTC. This encodes CASSQGTSRETQYF.

V usage is TRBV6-5 and J usage is TRBJ2-1; 12 nucleotides line up with TRBD2. CDR3 length equals 13 residues. Germline lookup yields CDR1 MNHEY and CDR2 SVGAGI. V was clipped by 4 bases and J by 9 bases; unmatched bases: 1. The CDR3 loop is CASSSTSGGEQFF. In nucleotides, the CDR3 is TGTGCCAGCAGTTCGACTAGCGGGGGTGAGCAGTTCTTC.

The rearrangement joins TRBV5-6 to TRBJ2-5, with TRBD2 matching over 8 bases. The DNA end lines up better with TRBJ2-7; the J call may be wrong. Per germline, CDR1 SGHDT and CDR2 YYEEEE. This CDR3 comprises 15 residues. CDR3 protein: CASTHGGGGGSEQYF. The CDR3 DNA sequence: TGTGCCAGCACCCACGGGGGGGGCGGGGGCTCCGAGCAGTACTTC.

The chain carries TRBV30 and TRBJ1-2; tentatively, D is TRBD1 (6 bases). Trimming left V 2 bases short and J 2 bases short, with 12 bases between. Germline loops: CDR1 GTSNPN, CDR2 SVGIG (reference sequence). The CDR3 covers 14 residues. The CDR3 reads CAWSKDRINYGYTF. Here the CDR3 DNA reads TGTGCCTGGAGTAAGGACAGAATAAACTATGGCTACACCTTC.

The V call is TRBV28, the J call TRBJ2-2; D is uncertain. The CDR3 totals 13 residues. The germline CDR1 and CDR2 sequences are MDHEN and SYDVKM. V gave up 6 bases and J gave up 2 bases, with 7 bases separating them. The CDR3 sequence: CASRIVNTGELFF. Written as DNA, the CDR3 is TGTGCCAGCAGAATAGTCAACACCGGGGAGCTGTTTTTT.

This clone showed up just a few times. J is TRBJ1-6 and V is TRBV2, with 7 bases fitting TRBD1. Trimming at V came to 10 bases and at J to 1 base, leaving 7 bases not matched to a gene. Germline V CDR1 and CDR2: SNHLY, FYNNEI. The CDR3 loop spans 15 amino acids. The CDR3 region has the DNA TGTGCCACCCAAGACAGGGCGTCCTATAATTCACCCCTCCACTTT. It translates to CATQDRASYNSPLHF.

The V gene is TRBV19, the J gene TRBJ2-1; TRBD1 might be the D (6 bases). Trimming removed 6 bases from V and 0 bases from J, with 12 bases in between. Germline V gene sequence: CDR1 LNHDA, CDR2 SQIVND (reference sequence). CDR3 length: 15 residues. The CDR3 DNA is TGTGCCAGTAGAAAAACAGGGAGCTCCTACAATGAGCAGTTCTTC. Translating it yields CASRKTGSSYNEQFF.

This chain uses TRBV9 with TRBJ1-2, with D unclear. This CDR3 has 11 residues. CDR1 SGDLS and CDR2 YYNGEE come from the germline V gene. Trimming removed 5 bases at V and 8 bases at J, with 10 bases between. Here the CDR3 DNA reads TGTGCCAGCAGTGCTCTGGGCGGCTACACCTTC. Protein sequence: CASSALGGYTF.

The chain combines TRBV28 with TRBJ2-5, with 12 bases lining up with TRBD2. The CDR3 runs to 17 residues. Germline-derived CDR1 and CDR2 are MDHEN and SYDVKM. The junction had 13 bases not matched to a gene; V was cut back by 4 bases and J by 7 bases. CDR3 loop: CASSSTGTSGQYVTQYF. The CDR3 bases are TGTGCCAGCAGTTCAACCGGGACTAGCGGGCAATACGTGACCCAGTACTTC.

The chain carries TRBV7-9 and TRBJ2-2; tentative D call: TRBD2 (7 bases). The CDR3 contains 14 residues. Trimming left V 7 bases short and J 0 bases short, with 9 bases between. The germline V gene has CDR1 SEHNR and CDR2 FQNEAQ (reference sequence). CDR3 amino acids: CASNGGPNTGELFF. CDR3 nucleotide sequence: TGTGCCAGCAACGGGGGGCCGAACACCGGGGAGCTGTTTTTT.

The chain combines TRBV15 with TRBJ1-6; D is ambiguous. With 0 bases removed from V and 11 bases from J, the gap between germline ends came to 14 bases. The CDR3 sequence is 15 residues long. Germline CDR1 reads LNHNV; CDR2 reads YYDKDF (reference sequence). In DNA form, the CDR3 reads TGTGCCACCAGCAGAGAGCCGGTGGGTCAGGCACCCCTCCACTTT. It specifies CATSREPVGQAPLHF.

This rearrangement joins TRBV29-1 to TRBJ1-2, with 9 positions matching TRBD1. Germline lookup yields CDR1 SQVTM and CDR2 ANQGSEA. The CDR3 runs 16 residues. The junction had 17 bases not matched to a gene; V was cut back by 7 bases and J by 5 bases. The CDR3 coding sequence is TGCAGCGCCCCCCTGAGCCACAGGGGGCAGTGGTATGGCTACACCTTC. It encodes CSAPLSHRGQWYGYTF.

About this clone: Different DNA sequences within this sample yield the same CDR3. J is TRBJ2-3 and V is TRBV30; no clear D. V gave up 1 base and J gave up 3 bases, with 5 bases separating them. From germline, CDR1 is GTSNPN and CDR2 SVGIG (reference sequence). This CDR3 region has 12 residues. CDR3: CAWSGATDTQYF. The CDR3 coding sequence is TGTGCCTGGAGTGGGGCGACAGATACGCAGTATTTT.

This chain joins TRBV29-1 and TRBJ1-4, with D maybe TRBD1 (5 bases). Germline V gene lookup returns CDR1 SQVTM and CDR2 ANQGSEA. Trimming shortened V by 6 bases and J by 0 bases, and 17 bases separated the two germline ends. There are 16 residues in the CDR3. The CDR3 DNA sequence: TGCAGCGTCCTCCCCCGGGGACTTGCAACTAATGAAAAACTGTTTTTT. Residues: CSVLPRGLATNEKLFF.

The V and J genes are TRBV29-1 and TRBJ2-5; a weak D match, TRBD1 (6 bases). The CDR3 runs 13 residues. Germline V gives CDR1 SQVTM, CDR2 ANQGSEA. V was cut by 5 bases and J by 5 bases, with 15 bases left in between. This CDR3 is CSVSSGDFETQYF. DNA for the CDR3: TGCAGCGTTTCATCAGGGGATTTCGAGACCCAGTACTTC. The whole variable domain, remainder taken from reference TRBV29-1 and TRBJ2-5, is SAVISQKPSRDICQRGTSLTIQCQVDSQVTMMFWYRQQPGQSLTLIATANQGSEATYESGFVIDKFPISRPNLTFSTLTVSNMSPEDSSIYLCSVSSGDFETQYFGPGTRLLVL.

V and J are TRBV6-5 and TRBJ1-2, with 8 bases lining up with TRBD1. CDR3 length equals 14 residues. The junction had 16 bases not matched to a gene; V was cut back by 6 bases and J by 13 bases. Germline V gives CDR1 MNHEY, CDR2 SVGAGI. CDR3: CASSPNLQGGESTF. The CDR3 coding sequence is TGTGCCAGCAGCCCCAACCTACAGGGGGGGGAAAGCACCTTC.

This clone appeared a single time. The gene calls are TRBV7-2 and TRBJ2-7, with D unclear. This CDR3 is 14 amino acids long. CDR1 is SGHTA and CDR2 is FQGNSA in the germline V gene. V was trimmed by 1 base and J by 3 bases, leaving 10 bases between them. The CDR3 sequence: CASSLGVQYYEQYF. Written as DNA, the CDR3 is TGTGCCAGCAGCTTAGGTGTACAGTACTACGAGCAGTACTTC.

This clone has a handful of counts. The genes are TRBV7-2 and TRBJ1-2; 10 bases are shared with TRBD1. This CDR3 region has 15 residues. The ends lost 1 base at V and 7 bases at J; junction bases unmatched: 6. Germline CDR1 reads SGHTA; CDR2 reads FQGNSA. The CDR3 region is CASSLGSTGGSGYTF. The CDR3 DNA reads TGTGCCAGCAGCTTAGGATCGACAGGGGGCTCTGGCTACACCTTC. The whole variable domain, remainder taken from reference TRBV7-2 and TRBJ1-2, is GAGVSQSPSNKVTEKGKDVELRCDPISGHTALYWYRQSLGQGLEFLIYFQGNSAPDKSGLPSDRFSAERTGGSVSTLTIQRTQQEDSAVYLCASSLGSTGGSGYTFGSGTRLTVV.